Shown below are 21 T cell receptor beta chains from a single sample sequenced in a study of shared clonotypes between healthy human individuals. The repertoire was sequenced with immunoSEQ multiplex PCR; TCRdb's copy has only in-frame clones and lacks some. The table shows about 1 million clones, with roughly 75% occurring only once. Specimen: memory CD4+ T cells sorted from blood. This sample's subset: CD45RA-negative fraction. Receptor source: a man aged 18 to 29 in good health.

The chain links TRBV18 to TRBJ1-1; 7 nucleotides agree with TRBD1. Germline V CDR1 and CDR2: KGHSH, LQKENI. J was trimmed by 4 bases and V by 3 bases; bases with no gene match: 5. The CDR3 length is 14 residues. The CDR3 region has the DNA TGTGCCAGCTCACCGGAAGCAGGGGGCACTGAAGCTTTCTTT. This sequence encodes CASSPEAGGTEAFF.

This chain links TRBV7-8 with TRBJ2-1; 7 bases are shared with TRBD2. The CDR3 is made up of 16 amino acids. Germline V lookup: CDR1 SGHVS, CDR2 FQNEAQ. The junction had 11 bases not matched to a gene; V was cut back by 2 bases and J by 7 bases. The CDR3 spells CASSLLWRELSNEQFF. The CDR3 DNA is TGTGCCAGCAGCTTATTATGGCGGGAGTTGTCGAATGAGCAGTTCTTC.

The chain has TRBV11-2 and TRBJ2-5; D could derive from TRBD1 or TRBD2 (5 bases each). There are 14 residues in the CDR3. V lost 6 bases, J lost 3 bases, and 14 bases lay in between. Germline V CDR1 and CDR2: SGHAT, FQNNGV. CDR3 region: CASSFGAIKETQYF. The CDR3 DNA is TGTGCCAGCAGTTTCGGGGCGATTAAAGAGACCCAGTACTTC.

A word on this clone: Other DNA sequences within the sample encode an identical CDR3. V gene TRBV7-2 combines with J gene TRBJ2-7; D is unresolved. This CDR3 region has 12 residues. Germline CDR1 reads SGHTA; CDR2 reads FQGNSA. The V and J ends lost 4 bases and 1 base respectively, with 5 bases between them. The CDR3 DNA reads as TGTGCCAGCAGCTCGGTGTCCTACGAGCAGTACTTC. It specifies CASSSVSYEQYF.

The chain recombines TRBV11-3 with TRBJ2-3, with 10 positions matching TRBD1. Germline V gives CDR1 SGHNT, CDR2 YENEEA. The CDR3 has 15 amino acids. J gave up 6 bases and V 5 bases, and 8 bases lay outside the gene matches. CDR3 region: CASSPRDRGGDTQYF. The CDR3 DNA sequence: TGTGCCAGCAGCCCCCGGGACAGGGGTGGGGATACGCAGTATTTT.

In this sample, this clone turned up a few times. The CDR3 DNA follows: TGTGCCAGCAGCTTTGGACAGGGCTCGGCCCTCCACTTT. Protein product: CASSFGQGSALHF. The rearrangement joins TRBV5-6 to TRBJ1-6; TRBD1 aligns across 8 bases. This CDR3 region has 13 residues. Germline V gene lookup returns CDR1 SGHDT and CDR2 YYEEEE. The V and J ends lost 2 bases and 14 bases, in that order; junction bases with no gene match: 6.

The J gene is TRBJ2-7, the V gene TRBV6-5; D gene uncertain. V was trimmed by 0 bases and J by 0 bases, leaving 9 bases between them. Germline lookup yields CDR1 MNHEY and CDR2 SVGAGI. The CDR3 has 15 residues. The CDR3 spells CASSYSPLGSYEQYF. CDR3 bases: TGTGCCAGCAGTTACTCGCCACTCGGCTCCTACGAGCAGTACTTC.

This clone showed up just once. V gene TRBV2 combines with J gene TRBJ1-1; possibly TRBD1 for D (5 bases). CDR1 and CDR2 (germline): SNHLY, FYNNEI. Deletions cut 4 bases from V and 4 bases from J, with 13 bases between. CDR3 length: 14 residues. The CDR3 loop reads CASSVARGVTEAFF. CDR3 nucleotides: TGTGCCAGCAGTGTGGCCCGGGGGGTCACTGAAGCTTTCTTT.

J is TRBJ1-3 and V is TRBV6-1; no definite D call. The CDR3 has 15 amino acids. The V end was cut by 8 bases, the J end by 1 base, with 15 bases between. Germline values: CDR1 MNHNS, CDR2 SASEGT. CDR3 in amino acids: CASSMSPASGNTIYF. CDR3 bases: TGTGCCAGCTCAATGTCACCAGCATCTGGAAACACCATATATTTT.

The chain uses TRBV12-5 and TRBJ2-3; 8 nucleotides agree with TRBD2. The V segment lost 4 bases and the J segment 3 bases; nucleotides outside the gene matches: 18. Germline CDR1 LGHNT, CDR2 FRNRAP. CDR3 size: 19 residues. The CDR3 loop is CASGWLVPENGGETDTQYF. The CDR3 nucleotides read TGTGCTAGTGGTTGGCTGGTTCCTGAAAACGGGGGGGAAACAGATACGCAGTATTTT.

The chain recombines TRBV2 with TRBJ2-5, with 12 nucleotides matching TRBD1. Unmatched junction bases numbered 5, after V lost 6 bases and J lost 3 bases. The CDR3 contains 15 residues. CDR1 and CDR2 (germline): SNHLY, FYNNEI. The CDR3 bases are TGTGCCAGCAGGGGACAGGGGGCGCCCAAAGAGACCCAGTACTTC. This codes for CASRGQGAPKETQYF.

The V gene is TRBV5-1, the J gene TRBJ1-1, with TRBD1 matching 7 bases. The germline V gene encodes CDR1 SGHRS and CDR2 YFSETQ. This CDR3 has 13 amino acids. Unmatched junction bases numbered 3, after V lost 2 bases and J lost 5 bases. The CDR3 reads CASSFPGGTEAFF. The CDR3 nucleotides are TGCGCCAGCAGCTTCCCAGGGGGGACTGAAGCTTTCTTT.

This chain connects TRBV5-1 to TRBJ1-6; 7 positions agree with TRBD1. From germline, CDR1 is SGHRS and CDR2 YFSETQ. Trimming at V came to 5 bases and at J to 7 bases, leaving 12 bases not matched to a gene. The CDR3 extends over 16 amino acids. As DNA, the CDR3 is TGCGCCAGCAGACCCTCTCCGGGACAGCAGAATTCACCCCTCCACTTT. Translating gives CASRPSPGQQNSPLHF.

This rearrangement joins TRBV7-9 to TRBJ1-1; 7 bases match TRBD1. The J segment lost 1 base and the V segment lost 5 bases, leaving 13 bases of the junction unmatched. The CDR3 runs to 17 residues. CDR1 SEHNR and CDR2 FQNEAQ come from the germline V gene (reference sequence). CDR3 in amino acids: CASSPRSGPGGNTEAFF. CDR3 sequence (DNA): TGTGCCAGCAGCCCCCGATCCGGGCCAGGGGGGAACACTGAAGCTTTCTTT.

In the case of this clone: Other DNA variants within this sample encode the same CDR3. CDR3 nucleotides: TGTGCCAGCAGCTTCCGACTAGCGGGAACCTACGAGCAGTACTTC. This encodes CASSFRLAGTYEQYF. The chain employs TRBV7-2 and TRBJ2-7; 11 positions agree with TRBD2. From germline, CDR1 is SGHTA and CDR2 FQGNSA. CDR3 length: 15 amino acids. V dropped 3 bases and J dropped 2; count of bases not matched to a gene: 3.

This chain connects TRBV4-2 to TRBJ2-1, with D possibly called TRBD1 or TRBD2 (6 bases each). Trimming cost V 0 bases and J 10 bases, with 22 bases left between them. Germline V gives CDR1 LGHNA, CDR2 YNFKEQ. This CDR3 has 17 amino acids. The CDR3 protein is CASSQDIEGGSRREQFF. The CDR3 DNA follows: TGTGCCAGCAGCCAAGATATTGAGGGGGGCTCTCGTCGGGAGCAGTTCTTC.

CDR3 nucleotides: TGTGCCAGCAGCTCCAACCCGGGACAGGTCTCCTACAATGAGCAGTTCTTC. Its translation: CASSSNPGQVSYNEQFF. This chain links TRBV7-9 with TRBJ2-1, with TRBD1 identical over 8 bases. V gave up 4 bases and J gave up 0 bases; unmatched junction bases: 8. Germline V gene data show CDR1 as SEHNR and CDR2 as FQNEAQ (reference sequence). This CDR3 is built from 17 residues.

This chain connects TRBV11-2 to TRBJ2-7; D gene uncertain. Per the germline V gene, CDR1 is SGHAT and CDR2 is FQNNGV. With 1 base removed from V and 0 bases from J, the gap between germline ends came to 7 bases. The CDR3 consists of 14 residues. The CDR3 loop is CASSLAVLSYEQYF. Here the CDR3 DNA reads TGTGCCAGCAGCTTAGCGGTCCTCTCCTACGAGCAGTACTTC.

The chain couples TRBV5-1 to TRBJ2-1; D not resolved. Between the trimmed V and J ends, which lost 0 bases and 5 bases, there was a span of 12 bases. Germline CDR1 reads SGHRS; CDR2 reads YFSETQ. This CDR3 spans 15 amino acids. The CDR3, as DNA: TGCGCCAGCAGCTTGGGGGCAGACGGAGACAATGAGCAGTTCTTC. As protein: CASSLGADGDNEQFF.

This sequence joins TRBV7-2 and TRBJ2-3; 7 nucleotides agree with TRBD2. This CDR3 is built from 15 residues. Germline V gives CDR1 SGHTA, CDR2 FQGNSA. V lost 2 bases and J lost 5; bases outside the gene matches: 7. As DNA, the CDR3 is TGTGCCAGCAGCTTATTGGCGGGAGAGGTAGATACGCAGTATTTT. This codes for CASSLLAGEVDTQYF.

The J gene is TRBJ1-5, the V gene TRBV4-1; 8 nucleotides agree with TRBD1. CDR1 and CDR2 from the germline V gene are MGHRA and YSYEKL. The CDR3 consists of 18 residues. The V segment lost 4 bases and the J segment 0 bases; nucleotides outside the gene matches: 11. CDR3 in amino acids: CASSLGQGKIYSNQPQHF. As DNA, the CDR3 is TGCGCCAGCAGCCTTGGACAGGGAAAAATCTATAGCAATCAGCCCCAGCATTTT.